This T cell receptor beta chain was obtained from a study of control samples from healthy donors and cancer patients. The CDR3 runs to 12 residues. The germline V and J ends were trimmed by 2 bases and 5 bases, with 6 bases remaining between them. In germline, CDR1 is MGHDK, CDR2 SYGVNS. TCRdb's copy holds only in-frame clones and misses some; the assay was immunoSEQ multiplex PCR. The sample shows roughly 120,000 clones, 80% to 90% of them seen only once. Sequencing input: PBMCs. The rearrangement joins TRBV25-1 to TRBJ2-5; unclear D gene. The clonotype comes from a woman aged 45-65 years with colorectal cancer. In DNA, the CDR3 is TGTGCCAGCAGTGAACAGACGGAGACCCAGTACTTC. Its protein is CASSEQTETQYF.